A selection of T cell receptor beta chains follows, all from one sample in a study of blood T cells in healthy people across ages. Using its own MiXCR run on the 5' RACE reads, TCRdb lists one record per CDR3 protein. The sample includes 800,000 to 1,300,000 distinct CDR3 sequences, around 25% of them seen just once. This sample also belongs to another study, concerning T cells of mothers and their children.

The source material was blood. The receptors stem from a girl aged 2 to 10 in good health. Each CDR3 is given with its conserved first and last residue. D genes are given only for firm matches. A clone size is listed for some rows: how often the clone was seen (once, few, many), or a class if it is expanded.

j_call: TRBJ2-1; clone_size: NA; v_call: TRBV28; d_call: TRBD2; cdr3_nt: TGTGCCAGCAGTCCACAGCGGGAGGGCTCCTACAATGAGCAGTTCTTC; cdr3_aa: CASSPQREGSYNEQFF
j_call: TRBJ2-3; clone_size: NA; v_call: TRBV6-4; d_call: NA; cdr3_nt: TGTGCCAGCAGTGCCGGGGACCGGGTCACAGATACGCAGTATTTT; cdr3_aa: CASSAGDRVTDTQYF
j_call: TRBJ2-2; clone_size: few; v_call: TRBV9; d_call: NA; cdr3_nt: TGTACCAGCAGCGTAGGGGGGAACACCGGGGAGCTGTTTTTT; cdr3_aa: CTSSVGGNTGELFF
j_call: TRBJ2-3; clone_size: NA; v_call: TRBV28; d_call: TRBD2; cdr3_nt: TGTGCCAGCAGTTTTTCGGGGAGACTAGCGGGAGGTGATACGCAGTATTTT; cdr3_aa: CASSFSGRLAGGDTQYF
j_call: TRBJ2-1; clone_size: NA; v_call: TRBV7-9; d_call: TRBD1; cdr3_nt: TGTGCCGGAGTAGGGGGCCAATTCAACAATGAGCAGTTCTTC; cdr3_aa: CAGVGGQFNNEQFF
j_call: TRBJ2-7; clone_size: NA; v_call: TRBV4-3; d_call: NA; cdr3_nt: TGCGCCAGCAGCCAGACCGAAGGCTACGAGCAGTACTTC; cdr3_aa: CASSQTEGYEQYF
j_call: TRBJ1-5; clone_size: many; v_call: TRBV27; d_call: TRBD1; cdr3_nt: TGTGCCAGCAGTTTTACAGGGGCGAGCAATCAGCCCCAGCATTTT; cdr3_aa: CASSFTGASNQPQHF
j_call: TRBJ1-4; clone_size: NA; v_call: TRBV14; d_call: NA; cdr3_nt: TGTGCCAGCAGCCAAATGAAGGGCGTGACTGAAAAACTGTTTTTT; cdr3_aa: CASSQMKGVTEKLFF
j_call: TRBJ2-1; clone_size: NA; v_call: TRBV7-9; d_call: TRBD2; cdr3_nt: TGTGCCATTACCCTAGCGGACTCCTACAATGAGCAGTTCTTC; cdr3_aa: CAITLADSYNEQFF
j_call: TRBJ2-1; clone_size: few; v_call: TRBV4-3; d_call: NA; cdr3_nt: TGCGCCAGCAGCCACCCCGAGACCATGTCATACAATGAGCAGTTCTTC; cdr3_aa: CASSHPETMSYNEQFF
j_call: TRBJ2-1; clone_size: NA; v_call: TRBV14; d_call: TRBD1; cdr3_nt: TGTGCCAGCAGCCTCCGGGACAGGGGGGATGAGCAGTTCTTC; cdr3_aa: CASSLRDRGDEQFF
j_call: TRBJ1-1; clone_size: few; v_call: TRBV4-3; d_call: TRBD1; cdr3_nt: TGCGCCAGCAGCCAAGATAGGGGACAGGGGATGGATGAAGCTTTCTTT; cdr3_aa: CASSQDRGQGMDEAFF
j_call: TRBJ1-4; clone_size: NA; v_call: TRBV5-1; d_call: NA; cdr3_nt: TGCGCCAGCAGCTTGGAGGGCAGGACGGAAAAACTGTTTTTT; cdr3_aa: CASSLEGRTEKLFF
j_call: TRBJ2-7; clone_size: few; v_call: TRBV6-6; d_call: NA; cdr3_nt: TGTGCCACCTGTCTTGGGGGTTATGGAAGCTCCTACGAGCAGTACTTC; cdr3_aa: CATCLGGYGSSYEQYF
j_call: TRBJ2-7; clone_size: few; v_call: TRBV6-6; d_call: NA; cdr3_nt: TGTGCCAGCTGGTCAGGGACAAGTCTTTCGGACGAGCAGTACTTC; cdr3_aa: CASWSGTSLSDEQYF
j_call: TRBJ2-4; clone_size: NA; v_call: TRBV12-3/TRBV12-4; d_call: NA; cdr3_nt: TGTGCCAGCGGCAAGGGATTAGGGGATGGCATTCAGTACTTC; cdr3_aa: CASGKGLGDGIQYF
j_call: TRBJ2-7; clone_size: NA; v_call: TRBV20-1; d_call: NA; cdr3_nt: TGCAGTGCCGTCCCCTCAGACAGGTACTACGAGCAGTACTTC; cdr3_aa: CSAVPSDRYYEQYF
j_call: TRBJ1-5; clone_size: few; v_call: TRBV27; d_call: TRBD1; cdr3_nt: TGTGCCAGCAACCCGGGACAGGGAAATCAGCCCCAGCATTTT; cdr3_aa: CASNPGQGNQPQHF
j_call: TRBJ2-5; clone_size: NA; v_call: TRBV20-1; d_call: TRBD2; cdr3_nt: TGCAGTGCCCTAGATGGCGGGAGGGCCTGGGAGCAGTACTTC; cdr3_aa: CSALDGGRAWEQYF
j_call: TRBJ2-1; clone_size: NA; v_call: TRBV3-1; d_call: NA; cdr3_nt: TGTGCCAGCAGCCAAGAGCGAGCCCGCAATGAGCAGTTCTTC; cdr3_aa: CASSQERARNEQFF
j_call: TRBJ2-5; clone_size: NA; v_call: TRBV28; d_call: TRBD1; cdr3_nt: TGTGCCATCAGGGCCGGGACAGCCCTACAAGAGACCCAGTGCTTC; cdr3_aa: CAIRAGTALQETQCF
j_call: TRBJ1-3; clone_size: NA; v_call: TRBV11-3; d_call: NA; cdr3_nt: TGTGCCAGCAGCCGGGGGCCTCCTGGAAACACCACATATTTT; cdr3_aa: CASSRGPPGNTTYF
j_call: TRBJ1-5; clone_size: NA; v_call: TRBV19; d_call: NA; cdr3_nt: TGTGCCAGTAGTATACAACACGGACAGCCCAATCAGCCCCAGCATTTT; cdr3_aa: CASSIQHGQPNQPQHF
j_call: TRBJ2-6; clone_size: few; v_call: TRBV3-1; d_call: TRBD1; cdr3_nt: TGTGCCAGCAGCCAAGTACCTCCGGGACAGGTCCGATCTGGGGCCAACGTCCTGACTTTC; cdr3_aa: CASSQVPPGQVRSGANVLTF
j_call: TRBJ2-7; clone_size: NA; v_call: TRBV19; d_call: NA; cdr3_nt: TGTGCCAGTAGTTCTGGACCTACCTACGAGCAGCACTTC; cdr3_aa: CASSSGPTYEQHF
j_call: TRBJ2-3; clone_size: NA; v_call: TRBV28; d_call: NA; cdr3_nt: TGTGCCAGCAGTTTCCCACTTCGACTGGATGCGCAGTATTTT; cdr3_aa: CASSFPLRLDAQYF
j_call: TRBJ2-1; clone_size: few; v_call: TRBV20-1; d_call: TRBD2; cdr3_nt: TGCAGTGCTTCTAGCGGAAGTCACAATGAGCAGTTCTTC; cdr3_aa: CSASSGSHNEQFF
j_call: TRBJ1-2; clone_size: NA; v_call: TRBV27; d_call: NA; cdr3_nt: TGTGCCAGCAGTTCGTCGGTCGATGGCTACACCTTC; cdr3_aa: CASSSSVDGYTF
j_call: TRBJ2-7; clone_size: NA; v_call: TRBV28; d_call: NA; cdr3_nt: TGTGCCAGCAGTTTGTTGGCCCAAAAGGAGCAGTACTTC; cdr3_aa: CASSLLAQKEQYF
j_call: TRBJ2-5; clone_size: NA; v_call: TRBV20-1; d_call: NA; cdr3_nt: TGCAGTGCTAGCCCCTCAGTTAGGGAGACCCAGTACTTC; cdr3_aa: CSASPSVRETQYF
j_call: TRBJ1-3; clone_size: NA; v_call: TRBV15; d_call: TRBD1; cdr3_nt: TGTGCCACCAACCGGGACAGGGTAACCAACACCATATATTTT; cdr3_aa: CATNRDRVTNTIYF
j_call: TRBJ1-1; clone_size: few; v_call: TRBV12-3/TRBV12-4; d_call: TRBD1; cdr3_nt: TGTGCCAGCAGGTTGAAGGGGGCGAACACTGAAGCTTTCTTT; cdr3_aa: CASRLKGANTEAFF
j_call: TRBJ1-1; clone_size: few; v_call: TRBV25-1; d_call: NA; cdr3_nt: TGTGCCAGCAGTGGCTCGGGGGAAATCGGGTTTTTTGGGGCTTTCTTT; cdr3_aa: CASSGSGEIGFFGAFF
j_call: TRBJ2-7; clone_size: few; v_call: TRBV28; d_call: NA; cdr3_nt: TGTGCCAGCAGTTTATATTTCGGTGGCAGTTACGAGCAGTACTTC; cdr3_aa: CASSLYFGGSYEQYF
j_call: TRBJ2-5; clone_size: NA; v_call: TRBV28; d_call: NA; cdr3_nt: TGTGCCAGCAGTTTTGGTCTTGCGGCTGTCTTC; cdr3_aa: CASSFGLAAVF
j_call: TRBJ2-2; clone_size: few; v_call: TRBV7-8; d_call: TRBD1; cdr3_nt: TGTGCCAGCAGCTCGACAGGGTTCGGGGAGCTGTTTTTT; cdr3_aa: CASSSTGFGELFF
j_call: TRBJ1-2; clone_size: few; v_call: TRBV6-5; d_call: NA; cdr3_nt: TGTGCCAGCAGTTACTCATACAGGGATGGCTACACCTTC; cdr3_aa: CASSYSYRDGYTF
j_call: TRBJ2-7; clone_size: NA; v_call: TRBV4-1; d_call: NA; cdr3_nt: TGCGCCAGCAGCCAAGGACATGGATCCTACGAGCAGTACTTC; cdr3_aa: CASSQGHGSYEQYF
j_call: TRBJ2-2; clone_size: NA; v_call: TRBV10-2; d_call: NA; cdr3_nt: TGCGCCAGCAGTGAGCCTCGAGCAGTGCGGGGAAGGGACACCGGGGAGCTGTTTTTT; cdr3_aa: CASSEPRAVRGRDTGELFF
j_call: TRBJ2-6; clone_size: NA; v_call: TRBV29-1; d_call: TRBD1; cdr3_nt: TGCAGCGCGACAGGGGCTGGGGCCAACGTCCTGACTTTC; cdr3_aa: CSATGAGANVLTF
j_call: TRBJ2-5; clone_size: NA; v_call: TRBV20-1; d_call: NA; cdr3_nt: TGCAGTGCTAGAGTTTTCCTAACGAGTGAGCAGCTCTTC; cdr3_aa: CSARVFLTSEQLF
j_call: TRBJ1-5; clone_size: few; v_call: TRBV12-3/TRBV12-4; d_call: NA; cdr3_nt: TGTGCCAGCAGGTCAGCGAGGAGCAATCAGCCCCAGCATTTT; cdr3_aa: CASRSARSNQPQHF
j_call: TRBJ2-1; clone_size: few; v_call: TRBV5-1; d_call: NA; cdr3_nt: TGCGCCAGCAGCTTGGCCTATGGGTTCTACAATGAGCAGTTCTTC; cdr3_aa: CASSLAYGFYNEQFF
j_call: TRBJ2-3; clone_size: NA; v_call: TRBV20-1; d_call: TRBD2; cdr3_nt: TGCAGTGCTATGGTAGCGGGGACAGATACGCAGTATTTT; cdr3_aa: CSAMVAGTDTQYF
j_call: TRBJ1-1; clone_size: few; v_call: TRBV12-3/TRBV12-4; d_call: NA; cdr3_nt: TGTGCCAGCAGACTTCAGACCGGCACTGAAGCTTTCTTT; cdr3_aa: CASRLQTGTEAFF
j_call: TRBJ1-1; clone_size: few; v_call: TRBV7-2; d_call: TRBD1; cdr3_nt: TGTGCCAGCAGCAATTTAGGGACAGACACTGAAGCTTTCTTT; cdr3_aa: CASSNLGTDTEAFF
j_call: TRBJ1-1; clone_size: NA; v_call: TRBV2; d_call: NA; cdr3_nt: TGTGCCAGCACCCAACGGGTGGACACTGAAGCTTTCTTT; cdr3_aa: CASTQRVDTEAFF
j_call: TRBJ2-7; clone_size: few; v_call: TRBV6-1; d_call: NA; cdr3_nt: TGTGCCAGCAGTGGGCGGACCGATACCTACGAGCAGTACTTC; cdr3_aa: CASSGRTDTYEQYF